Each of the 4 T cell receptor beta chains below was sequenced from the same sample in a study of T cell responses to AZD1222 COVID-19 vaccine. Here immunoSEQ multiplex PCR was the method, and the copy in TCRdb shows in-frame clones only, minus some. The profile shows 90,000 to 100,000 clones, about 81% of them singletons. Source: peripheral blood, taken 28 days after the second AZD1222 dose. The receptor source for this set is an adult who received the AZD1222 COVID-19 vaccine.

This chain uses TRBV5-1 with TRBJ2-2; D unresolved. Germline V CDR1 and CDR2: SGHRS, YFSETQ. The length of the CDR3 is 14 residues. The V end was cut by 4 bases, the J end by 3 bases, with 10 bases between. Written as DNA, the CDR3 is TGCGCCAGCAGCCACGGAGAGGACACCGGGGAGCTGTTTTTT. Translated, it gives CASSHGEDTGELFF.

The V gene is TRBV4-2, the J gene TRBJ2-1, with TRBD2 matching 13 bases. The CDR3 extends over 16 amino acids. Germline trimming cut 0 bases from V and 8 bases from J; bases unmatched to any gene: 4. The V gene's germline CDR1 is LGHNA and CDR2 YNFKEQ. CDR3 amino acids: CASSQEGLAGYDEQFF. The CDR3 nucleotides read TGTGCCAGCAGCCAAGAGGGACTAGCGGGGTACGATGAGCAGTTCTTC.

This rearrangement joins TRBV6-5 to TRBJ1-2, with 8 bases lining up with TRBD1. V trimming: 0 bases; J trimming: 7 bases; junction bases outside the gene matches: 4. In germline, CDR1 is MNHEY, CDR2 SVGAGI. The CDR3 is 14 amino acids. DNA for the CDR3: TGTGCCAGCAGTTACTCGACAGGGGAGCGTGGCTACACCTTC. Translating gives CASSYSTGERGYTF.

J is TRBJ2-3 and V is TRBV19, with 7 bases identical to TRBD2. The V gene end was trimmed by 8 bases and the J gene end by 4 bases; junction bases not matched to a gene: 9. This CDR3 has 14 amino acids. In germline, CDR1 is LNHDA, CDR2 SQIVND (reference sequence). This chain's CDR3 is CASGPPGGADTQYF. In nucleotides, the CDR3 is TGTGCCAGTGGCCCTCCGGGGGGTGCAGATACGCAGTATTTT.